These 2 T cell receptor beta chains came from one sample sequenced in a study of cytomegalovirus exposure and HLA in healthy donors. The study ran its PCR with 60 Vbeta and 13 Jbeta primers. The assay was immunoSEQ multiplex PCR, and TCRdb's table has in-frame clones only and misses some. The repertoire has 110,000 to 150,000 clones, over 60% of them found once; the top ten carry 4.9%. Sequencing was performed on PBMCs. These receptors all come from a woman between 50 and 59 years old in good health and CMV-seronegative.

The CDR3 DNA is TGTGCCACCAGCGCCAGAGGGGGGGCCTATGAGCAGTTCTTC. It encodes CATSARGGAYEQFF. The chain has TRBV15 and TRBJ2-1, with D perhaps matching TRBD2 (7 bases). The V gene lost 5 bases and the J gene lost 8 bases, with 16 bases spanning the gap. The CDR3 totals 14 residues. Germline CDR1 reads LNHNV; CDR2 reads YYDKDF (reference sequence).

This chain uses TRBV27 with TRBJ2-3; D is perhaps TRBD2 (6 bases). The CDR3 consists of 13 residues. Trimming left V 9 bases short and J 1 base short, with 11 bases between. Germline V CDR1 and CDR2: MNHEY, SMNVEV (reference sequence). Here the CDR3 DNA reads TGTGCCAGTAGGAGGAGGGGCACAGATACGCAGTATTTT. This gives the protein CASRRRGTDTQYF.